This T cell receptor beta chain is from a study of blood T cells in healthy people across ages. Trimming pared 3 bases from V and 4 bases from J, leaving 10 bases between. The CDR3 has 14 amino acids. CDR1 and CDR2 from the germline V gene are MNHEY and SMNVEV (reference sequence). Study results and caveats: Because donor CMV status was unknown, expanded clonotype changes were possibly confounded. Long-lived donors exceeded aged donors in naive CD4+ cells and diversity. Investigators treated diversity estimates from one million T cells as underestimates.

Only a few counts were recorded for this clonotype. The antigen remains undetermined. The second PCR ran roughly 6 to 11 cycles with a sample-barcoded 5' primer and J-beta primers. Each TCR beta cDNA got a 12-nucleotide random molecular identifier. One entry per CDR3 protein, called by TCRdb with MiXCR from the 5' RACE reads. The table has 650,000 to 1,000,000 distinct CDR3 sequences, around 36% seen once. This sequence joins TRBV27 and TRBJ2-1; D might be TRBD2 (6 bases). The receptor's source is a man between 18 and 35 years old in good health. The sample taken for sequencing was blood. This CDR3 reads CASSFPGGYNEQFF. CDR3 sequence (DNA): TGTGCCAGCAGTTTCCCCGGAGGGTACAATGAGCAGTTCTTC.